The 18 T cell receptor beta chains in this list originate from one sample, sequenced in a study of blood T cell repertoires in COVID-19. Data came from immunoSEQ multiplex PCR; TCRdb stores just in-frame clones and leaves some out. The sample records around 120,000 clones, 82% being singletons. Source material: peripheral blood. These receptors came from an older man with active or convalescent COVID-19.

The CDR3 sequence: CASSARTSGGGEQYF. The CDR3 DNA reads as TGCGCCAGCAGCGCCCGGACTAGCGGGGGGGGCGAGCAGTACTTC. The chain couples TRBV5-1 to TRBJ2-7, with TRBD2 matching over 15 bases. CDR1 and CDR2 from the germline V gene are SGHRS and YFSETQ. This CDR3 comprises 15 residues. V lost 4 bases to trimming and J lost 6 bases; unmatched junction nucleotides: 5. Looking up the rest from reference TRBV5-1 and TRBJ2-7 gives the full variable domain: KAGVTQTPRYLIKTRGQQVTLSCSPISGHRSVSWYQQTPGQGLQFLFEYFSETQRNKGNFPGRFSGRQFSNSRSEMNVSTLELGDSALYLCASSARTSGGGEQYFGPGTRLTVT.

The CDR3 here is CAISEQGYNQPQHF. As DNA, the CDR3 is TGTGCCATCAGTGAGCAGGGATACAATCAGCCCCAGCATTTT. This chain joins TRBV10-3 and TRBJ1-5; TRBD1 is a possible D gene (5 bases). Trimming took 2 bases from V and 3 from J, leaving 8 bases between them. CDR1 and CDR2 from the germline V gene are ENHRY and SYGVKD. This CDR3 comprises 14 residues.

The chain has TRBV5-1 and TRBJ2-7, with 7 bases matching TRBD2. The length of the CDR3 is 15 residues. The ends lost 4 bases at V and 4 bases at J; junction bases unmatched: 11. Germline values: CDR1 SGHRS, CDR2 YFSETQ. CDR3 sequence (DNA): TGCGCCAGCAGCCTGGGGGGGAGCGGGAATTACGAGCAGTACTTC. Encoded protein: CASSLGGSGNYEQYF.

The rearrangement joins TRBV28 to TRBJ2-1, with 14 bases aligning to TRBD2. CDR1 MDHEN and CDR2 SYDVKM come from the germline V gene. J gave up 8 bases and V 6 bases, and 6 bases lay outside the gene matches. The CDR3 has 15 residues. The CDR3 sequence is CASRGGTSGRYEQFF. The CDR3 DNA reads TGTGCCAGCAGAGGAGGGACTAGCGGGAGATATGAGCAGTTCTTC.

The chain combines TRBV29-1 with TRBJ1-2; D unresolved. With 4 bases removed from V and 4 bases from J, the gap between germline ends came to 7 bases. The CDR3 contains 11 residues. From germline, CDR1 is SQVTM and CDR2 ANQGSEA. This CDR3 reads CSVGSGYGYTF. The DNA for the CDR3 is TGCAGCGTTGGGTCCGGCTATGGCTACACCTTC.

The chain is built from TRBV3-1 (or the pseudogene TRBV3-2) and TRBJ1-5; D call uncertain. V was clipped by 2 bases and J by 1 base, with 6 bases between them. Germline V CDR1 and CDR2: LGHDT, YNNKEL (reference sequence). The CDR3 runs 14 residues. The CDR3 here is CASSQRGSNQPQHF. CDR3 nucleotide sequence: TGTGCCAGCAGCCAACGAGGAAGCAATCAGCCCCAGCATTTT.

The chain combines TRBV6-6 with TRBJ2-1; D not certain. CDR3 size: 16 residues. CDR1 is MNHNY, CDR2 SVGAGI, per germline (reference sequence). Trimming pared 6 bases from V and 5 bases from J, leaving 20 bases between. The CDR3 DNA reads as TGTGCCAGCAGACTTAGCCCGGCCACTTCCGACAATGAGCAGTTCTTC. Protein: CASRLSPATSDNEQFF.

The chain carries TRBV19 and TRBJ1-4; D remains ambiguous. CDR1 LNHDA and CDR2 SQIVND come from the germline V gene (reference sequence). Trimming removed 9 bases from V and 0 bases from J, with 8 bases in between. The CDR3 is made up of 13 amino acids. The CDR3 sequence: CASQRATNEKLFF. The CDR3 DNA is TGTGCCAGCCAGCGCGCAACTAATGAAAAACTGTTTTTT. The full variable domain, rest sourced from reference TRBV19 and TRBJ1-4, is DGGITQSPKYLFRKEGQNVTLSCEQNLNHDAMYWYRQDPGQGLRLIYYSQIVNDFQKGDIAEGYSVSREKKESFPLTVTSAQKNPTAFYLCASQRATNEKLFFGSGTQLSVL.

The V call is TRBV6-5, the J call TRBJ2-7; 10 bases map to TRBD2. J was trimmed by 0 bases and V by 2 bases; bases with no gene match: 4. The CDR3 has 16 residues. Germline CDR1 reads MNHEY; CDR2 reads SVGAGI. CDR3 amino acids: CASSYGLAESSYEQYF. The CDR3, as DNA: TGTGCCAGCAGTTACGGACTAGCGGAAAGCTCCTACGAGCAGTACTTC.

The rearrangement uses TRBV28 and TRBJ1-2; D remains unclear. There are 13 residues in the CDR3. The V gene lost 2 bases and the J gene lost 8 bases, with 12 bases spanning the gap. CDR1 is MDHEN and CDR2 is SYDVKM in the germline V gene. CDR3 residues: CASSLTTVQGYTF. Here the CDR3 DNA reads TGTGCCAGCAGTTTAACAACAGTCCAAGGCTACACCTTC.

CDR3 sequence: CASSANDRDYEQYF. The CDR3 DNA reads as TGCGCCAGCAGTGCGAACGACAGAGACTACGAGCAGTACTTC. The chain uses TRBV10-1 and TRBJ2-7; the D gene is possibly TRBD1 (5 bases). The germline V and J ends were trimmed by 4 bases and 3 bases, with 13 bases remaining between them. CDR3 length: 14 amino acids. Germline V gene lookup returns CDR1 WNHNN and CDR2 SYGVQD (reference sequence).

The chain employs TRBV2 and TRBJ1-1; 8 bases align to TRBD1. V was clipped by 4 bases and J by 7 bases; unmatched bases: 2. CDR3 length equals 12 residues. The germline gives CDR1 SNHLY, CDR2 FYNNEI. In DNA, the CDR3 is TGTGCCAGCAGTGCAGGGGGCAGTGAAGCTTTCTTT. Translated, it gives CASSAGGSEAFF.

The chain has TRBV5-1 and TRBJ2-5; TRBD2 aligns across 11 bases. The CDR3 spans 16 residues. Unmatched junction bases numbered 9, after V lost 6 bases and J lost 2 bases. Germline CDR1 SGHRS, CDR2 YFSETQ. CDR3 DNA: TGCGCCAGCACCACCGGGGTAGCGGGGGGGCAAGAGACCCAGTACTTC. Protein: CASTTGVAGGQETQYF.

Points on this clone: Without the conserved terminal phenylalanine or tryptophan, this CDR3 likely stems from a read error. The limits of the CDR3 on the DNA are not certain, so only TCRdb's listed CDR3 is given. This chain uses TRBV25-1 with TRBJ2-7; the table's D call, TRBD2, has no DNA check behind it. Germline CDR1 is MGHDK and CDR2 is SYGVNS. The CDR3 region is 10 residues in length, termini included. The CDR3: CASSSGSAEL.

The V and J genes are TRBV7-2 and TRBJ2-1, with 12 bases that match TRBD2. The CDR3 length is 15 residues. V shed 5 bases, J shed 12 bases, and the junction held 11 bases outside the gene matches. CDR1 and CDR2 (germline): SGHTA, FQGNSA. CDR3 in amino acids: CASSEALAGGRGQFF. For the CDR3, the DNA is TGTGCCAGCAGCGAAGCACTAGCGGGAGGCAGGGGGCAGTTCTTC.

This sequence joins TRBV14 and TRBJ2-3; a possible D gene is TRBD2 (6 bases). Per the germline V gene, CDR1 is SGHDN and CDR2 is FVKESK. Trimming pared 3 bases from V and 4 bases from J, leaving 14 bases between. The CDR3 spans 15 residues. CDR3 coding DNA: TGTGCCAGCAGCCACCTGCGGGGTAACTCAGATACGCAGTATTTT. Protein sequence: CASSHLRGNSDTQYF.

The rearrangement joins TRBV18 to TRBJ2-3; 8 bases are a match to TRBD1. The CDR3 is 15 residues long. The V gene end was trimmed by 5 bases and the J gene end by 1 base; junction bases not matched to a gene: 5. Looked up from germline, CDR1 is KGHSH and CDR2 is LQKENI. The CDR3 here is CASSFGQGGTDTQYF. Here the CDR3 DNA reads TGTGCCAGCTCATTCGGACAGGGCGGCACAGATACGCAGTATTTT.

The chain's CDR3 is CASSLVGGAGNYGYTF. In DNA, the CDR3 is TGTGCCAGCAGCTTAGTTGGGGGGGCGGGCAACTATGGCTACACCTTC. The chain combines TRBV7-8 with TRBJ1-2, with D perhaps TRBD1 (6 bases). Trimming left V 1 base short and J 2 bases short, with 14 bases between. Germline V gives CDR1 SGHVS, CDR2 FQNEAQ. The CDR3 spans 16 residues.